The source of this T cell receptor beta chain is a study of human T cells and chemical hapten exposure. Study in general: Diagnoses of alopecia areata, totalis or universalis occurred in mostly female patients. Per-sample TCR yield variability stemmed mainly from small pooled library volume differences. General study findings and limits: Once DPC sensitization occurred, TCRs above 1 in 1000 frequency showed no change.

Germline V gene sequence: CDR1 LGHDT, CDR2 YNNKEL (reference sequence). V lost 1 base and J lost 0, with 16 bases in between. CDR3 size: 17 residues. A word on this clonotype: Its cognate antigen is unknown.

Time point described: patch test 1, 2 weeks after DPC sensitization. Treatment of the sample: therapeutic diphenylcyclopropenone sensitization with weekly scalp DPC. Each CDR3 protein gets one entry after TCRdb re-called the RACE reads with MiXCR. This table has around 69,000 distinct CDR3 sequences, 9.8% appearing once. The chain joins TRBV3-1 to TRBJ2-7; no reliable D call. The sequences come from whole blood, collected in connection with sensitization to the hapten diphenylcyclopropenone (DPC). This TCR was sampled from a woman between 40 and 55 years old with alopecia areata. Some clones in this sample may be carry-over from other donors' samples. CDR3 loop: CASSQATVRNPSYEQYF. The DNA for the CDR3 is TGTGCCAGCAGCCAAGCGACGGTGCGGAACCCCTCCTACGAGCAGTACTTC.